This T cell receptor beta chain is from a study of T-cell reconstitution after alpha-beta-depleted transplantation in children. A library of TCRbeta sequences, prepared with unique molecular identifiers, was generated. MiXCR, run by TCRdb on the PCR reads, gives a single entry per CDR3 protein. The sample has roughly 200,000 distinct CDR3 sequences; approximately 6.6% are singletons. The CDR3 has 15 amino acids. Trimming took 1 base from V and 2 from J, leaving 11 bases between them. Germline lookup yields CDR1 LNHNV and CDR2 YYDKDF (reference sequence). The source is a human donor who donated a stem cell graft to a child with Wiskott-Aldrich syndrome. The sequencing used PBMCs from the stem cell graft donor, collected from the stem cell graft. This rearrangement joins TRBV15 to TRBJ2-5, with D possibly matching TRBD1 (5 bases). The CDR3 sequence: CATSRAGLQQETQYF. In nucleotides, the CDR3 is TGTGCCACCAGCAGAGCAGGGTTACAGCAAGAGACCCAGTACTTC.